The T cell receptor beta chain under discussion was sequenced for a study of STAT5B mutations in CD4+ large granular lymphocyte leukemia (dated by TCRdb to 2022 to 2024). Background on the whole study: Among healthy controls, the CDR3 'QG' motif was associated with a particular HLA allele. The study compared the TCRbeta repertoires of patients with CD4+ T-cell large granular lymphocyte leukemia against those of healthy blood donors. The purity of purified fractions was confirmed by flow cytometry on FACSCanto II or FACSVerse to exceed 95% among lymphocytes. General conclusions and limits of the study: CD4-sorted patient repertoires appeared more clonal than healthy CD4+ repertoires, and this difference persisted after removing the putative leukemic clones. Main leukemic clonotypes were private to each patient, although roughly 26% appeared at low frequency in other patients' non-leukemic repertoires. Data were not HLA-matched; higher clonality in CD4+ versus CD8+ T-LGLL could reflect the relatively small sample size.

Healthy controls were some 35 blood donors whose buffy coats came from the Finnish Red Cross blood service. All TCR-sequenced material derived from peripheral blood: patient blood samples and healthy donor buffy coats. Peripheral blood mononuclear cells were isolated by Ficoll-Hypaque gradient centrifugation. CD4+ cells were purified magnetically from the buffy coats of healthy controls. The Gentra Puregene Cell and Tissue kit was used for genomic DNA extraction, and quantification was performed on a Qubit 2.0 fluorometer. TCRbeta rearrangements were sequenced from genomic DNA using the immunoSEQ assay at survey resolution. The published analysis was carried out like this. In the TCR sequencing data, the lowest productive clonotype frequency that could be detected was 2.59 x 10-5. Analyses included only productive TCRbeta rearrangements, meaning complete and in-frame sequences. Sample clonality was computed as Simpson clonality in the immunoSEQ Analyzer version 3.0. Clones were grouped by frequency into very rare, small, medium, large (1-20%) or hyperexpanded (>20%) categories. Generation probabilities were estimated with OLGA 1.2.3, V-gene circos plots were made with VDJtools, specificities were looked up in VDJdb, and CDR3 motifs were identified with GLIPH. The table was pulled from immuneACCESS by TCRdb, which kept in-frame rearrangements only. Such tables lose some clones; where checked, under half of the loss comes from unresolved V genes, and the rest has no known cause. Clone size and the V and J calls come from that table; the DNA yielded D and trimming. For this sample there are more than 20,000 clones; approximately 80% appear just once. The ten largest clones take up over 0.3% of the sample.

As concerns this clone: Its antigen remains undetermined. Per-base quality was not reported, and no clone a single base away is much larger than it.

The sequence was obtained from a human donor in good health. Sequenced sample: CD4+ T cells from blood buffy coats.

CDR3 protein: CASSVGNTANYGYTF. The DNA is TGTGCCAGCAGCGTAGGGAACACCGCTAACTATGGCTACACCTTC. Recombination connected TRBV9 to TRBJ1-2, with an unclear D gene assignment. The CDR3 starts with the cysteine, ends with the phenylalanine, and has 15 residues. Only the CDR3 DNA stays, 45 bases, in frame from base 1. CDR1 is given as SGDLS and CDR2 as YYNGEE, both from the germline V gene. The junction carries 9 bases between V and J, which are trimmed by 0 bases and 0 bases respectively.